The clone carrying this T cell receptor beta chain was seen repeatedly, ten times or more. Its antigen is undetermined. The entry originates in a study of CD8 T cells in ankylosing spondylitis. Study observations and caveats: Ankylosing spondylitis blood seemed to carry a telltale TCR beta motif made of under ten highly homologous variants. Clones linked to disease, bearing a CD8+ phenotype, were relatively rare in peripheral blood.

Germline V gene data show CDR1 as SGHTA and CDR2 as FQGTGA. This CDR3 has 13 amino acids. The germline V and J ends were trimmed by 4 bases and 4 bases, with 9 bases remaining between them. MiXCR, applied by TCRdb to the 5' RACE reads, yields one record per CDR3 protein. The sample consists of approximately 150,000 distinct CDR3 sequences, 44% of them appearing once. The specimen sequenced was synovial fluid, either unsorted or a sorted T cell fraction (not recorded which). The chain uses TRBV7-3 and TRBJ2-3, with TRBD1 as a possible D gene (5 bases). The clonotype was recovered from a male donor with ankylosing spondylitis. CDR3 coding DNA: TGTGCCAGCAGCTCTGGGGCCGCAGATACGCAGTATTTT. Translation gives CASSSGAADTQYF.